The T cell receptor beta chain described here comes from a study of CD8+ T cells in alopecia areata. The J segment lost 4 bases and the V segment lost 4 bases, leaving 8 bases of the junction unmatched. Germline values: CDR1 SQVTM, CDR2 ANQGSEA. This CDR3 is 14 amino acids long. Once RNA had been extracted, it was reverse transcribed into cDNA to act as the sequencing template. Using immunoSEQ multiplex PCR, the repertoire was profiled, and TCRdb retains in-frame clones only, with some absent. The sample contains roughly 100,000 clones, roughly half of which appear only once. The sequenced material came from CD4+ T cells sorted from blood. The chain carries TRBV29-1 and TRBJ2-7; 9 bases align to TRBD1. This sequence was found in a human donor in good health. This CDR3 is CSVGGTGFRYEQYF. CDR3 sequence (DNA): TGCAGCGTTGGAGGGACAGGGTTTAGGTACGAGCAGTACTTC.